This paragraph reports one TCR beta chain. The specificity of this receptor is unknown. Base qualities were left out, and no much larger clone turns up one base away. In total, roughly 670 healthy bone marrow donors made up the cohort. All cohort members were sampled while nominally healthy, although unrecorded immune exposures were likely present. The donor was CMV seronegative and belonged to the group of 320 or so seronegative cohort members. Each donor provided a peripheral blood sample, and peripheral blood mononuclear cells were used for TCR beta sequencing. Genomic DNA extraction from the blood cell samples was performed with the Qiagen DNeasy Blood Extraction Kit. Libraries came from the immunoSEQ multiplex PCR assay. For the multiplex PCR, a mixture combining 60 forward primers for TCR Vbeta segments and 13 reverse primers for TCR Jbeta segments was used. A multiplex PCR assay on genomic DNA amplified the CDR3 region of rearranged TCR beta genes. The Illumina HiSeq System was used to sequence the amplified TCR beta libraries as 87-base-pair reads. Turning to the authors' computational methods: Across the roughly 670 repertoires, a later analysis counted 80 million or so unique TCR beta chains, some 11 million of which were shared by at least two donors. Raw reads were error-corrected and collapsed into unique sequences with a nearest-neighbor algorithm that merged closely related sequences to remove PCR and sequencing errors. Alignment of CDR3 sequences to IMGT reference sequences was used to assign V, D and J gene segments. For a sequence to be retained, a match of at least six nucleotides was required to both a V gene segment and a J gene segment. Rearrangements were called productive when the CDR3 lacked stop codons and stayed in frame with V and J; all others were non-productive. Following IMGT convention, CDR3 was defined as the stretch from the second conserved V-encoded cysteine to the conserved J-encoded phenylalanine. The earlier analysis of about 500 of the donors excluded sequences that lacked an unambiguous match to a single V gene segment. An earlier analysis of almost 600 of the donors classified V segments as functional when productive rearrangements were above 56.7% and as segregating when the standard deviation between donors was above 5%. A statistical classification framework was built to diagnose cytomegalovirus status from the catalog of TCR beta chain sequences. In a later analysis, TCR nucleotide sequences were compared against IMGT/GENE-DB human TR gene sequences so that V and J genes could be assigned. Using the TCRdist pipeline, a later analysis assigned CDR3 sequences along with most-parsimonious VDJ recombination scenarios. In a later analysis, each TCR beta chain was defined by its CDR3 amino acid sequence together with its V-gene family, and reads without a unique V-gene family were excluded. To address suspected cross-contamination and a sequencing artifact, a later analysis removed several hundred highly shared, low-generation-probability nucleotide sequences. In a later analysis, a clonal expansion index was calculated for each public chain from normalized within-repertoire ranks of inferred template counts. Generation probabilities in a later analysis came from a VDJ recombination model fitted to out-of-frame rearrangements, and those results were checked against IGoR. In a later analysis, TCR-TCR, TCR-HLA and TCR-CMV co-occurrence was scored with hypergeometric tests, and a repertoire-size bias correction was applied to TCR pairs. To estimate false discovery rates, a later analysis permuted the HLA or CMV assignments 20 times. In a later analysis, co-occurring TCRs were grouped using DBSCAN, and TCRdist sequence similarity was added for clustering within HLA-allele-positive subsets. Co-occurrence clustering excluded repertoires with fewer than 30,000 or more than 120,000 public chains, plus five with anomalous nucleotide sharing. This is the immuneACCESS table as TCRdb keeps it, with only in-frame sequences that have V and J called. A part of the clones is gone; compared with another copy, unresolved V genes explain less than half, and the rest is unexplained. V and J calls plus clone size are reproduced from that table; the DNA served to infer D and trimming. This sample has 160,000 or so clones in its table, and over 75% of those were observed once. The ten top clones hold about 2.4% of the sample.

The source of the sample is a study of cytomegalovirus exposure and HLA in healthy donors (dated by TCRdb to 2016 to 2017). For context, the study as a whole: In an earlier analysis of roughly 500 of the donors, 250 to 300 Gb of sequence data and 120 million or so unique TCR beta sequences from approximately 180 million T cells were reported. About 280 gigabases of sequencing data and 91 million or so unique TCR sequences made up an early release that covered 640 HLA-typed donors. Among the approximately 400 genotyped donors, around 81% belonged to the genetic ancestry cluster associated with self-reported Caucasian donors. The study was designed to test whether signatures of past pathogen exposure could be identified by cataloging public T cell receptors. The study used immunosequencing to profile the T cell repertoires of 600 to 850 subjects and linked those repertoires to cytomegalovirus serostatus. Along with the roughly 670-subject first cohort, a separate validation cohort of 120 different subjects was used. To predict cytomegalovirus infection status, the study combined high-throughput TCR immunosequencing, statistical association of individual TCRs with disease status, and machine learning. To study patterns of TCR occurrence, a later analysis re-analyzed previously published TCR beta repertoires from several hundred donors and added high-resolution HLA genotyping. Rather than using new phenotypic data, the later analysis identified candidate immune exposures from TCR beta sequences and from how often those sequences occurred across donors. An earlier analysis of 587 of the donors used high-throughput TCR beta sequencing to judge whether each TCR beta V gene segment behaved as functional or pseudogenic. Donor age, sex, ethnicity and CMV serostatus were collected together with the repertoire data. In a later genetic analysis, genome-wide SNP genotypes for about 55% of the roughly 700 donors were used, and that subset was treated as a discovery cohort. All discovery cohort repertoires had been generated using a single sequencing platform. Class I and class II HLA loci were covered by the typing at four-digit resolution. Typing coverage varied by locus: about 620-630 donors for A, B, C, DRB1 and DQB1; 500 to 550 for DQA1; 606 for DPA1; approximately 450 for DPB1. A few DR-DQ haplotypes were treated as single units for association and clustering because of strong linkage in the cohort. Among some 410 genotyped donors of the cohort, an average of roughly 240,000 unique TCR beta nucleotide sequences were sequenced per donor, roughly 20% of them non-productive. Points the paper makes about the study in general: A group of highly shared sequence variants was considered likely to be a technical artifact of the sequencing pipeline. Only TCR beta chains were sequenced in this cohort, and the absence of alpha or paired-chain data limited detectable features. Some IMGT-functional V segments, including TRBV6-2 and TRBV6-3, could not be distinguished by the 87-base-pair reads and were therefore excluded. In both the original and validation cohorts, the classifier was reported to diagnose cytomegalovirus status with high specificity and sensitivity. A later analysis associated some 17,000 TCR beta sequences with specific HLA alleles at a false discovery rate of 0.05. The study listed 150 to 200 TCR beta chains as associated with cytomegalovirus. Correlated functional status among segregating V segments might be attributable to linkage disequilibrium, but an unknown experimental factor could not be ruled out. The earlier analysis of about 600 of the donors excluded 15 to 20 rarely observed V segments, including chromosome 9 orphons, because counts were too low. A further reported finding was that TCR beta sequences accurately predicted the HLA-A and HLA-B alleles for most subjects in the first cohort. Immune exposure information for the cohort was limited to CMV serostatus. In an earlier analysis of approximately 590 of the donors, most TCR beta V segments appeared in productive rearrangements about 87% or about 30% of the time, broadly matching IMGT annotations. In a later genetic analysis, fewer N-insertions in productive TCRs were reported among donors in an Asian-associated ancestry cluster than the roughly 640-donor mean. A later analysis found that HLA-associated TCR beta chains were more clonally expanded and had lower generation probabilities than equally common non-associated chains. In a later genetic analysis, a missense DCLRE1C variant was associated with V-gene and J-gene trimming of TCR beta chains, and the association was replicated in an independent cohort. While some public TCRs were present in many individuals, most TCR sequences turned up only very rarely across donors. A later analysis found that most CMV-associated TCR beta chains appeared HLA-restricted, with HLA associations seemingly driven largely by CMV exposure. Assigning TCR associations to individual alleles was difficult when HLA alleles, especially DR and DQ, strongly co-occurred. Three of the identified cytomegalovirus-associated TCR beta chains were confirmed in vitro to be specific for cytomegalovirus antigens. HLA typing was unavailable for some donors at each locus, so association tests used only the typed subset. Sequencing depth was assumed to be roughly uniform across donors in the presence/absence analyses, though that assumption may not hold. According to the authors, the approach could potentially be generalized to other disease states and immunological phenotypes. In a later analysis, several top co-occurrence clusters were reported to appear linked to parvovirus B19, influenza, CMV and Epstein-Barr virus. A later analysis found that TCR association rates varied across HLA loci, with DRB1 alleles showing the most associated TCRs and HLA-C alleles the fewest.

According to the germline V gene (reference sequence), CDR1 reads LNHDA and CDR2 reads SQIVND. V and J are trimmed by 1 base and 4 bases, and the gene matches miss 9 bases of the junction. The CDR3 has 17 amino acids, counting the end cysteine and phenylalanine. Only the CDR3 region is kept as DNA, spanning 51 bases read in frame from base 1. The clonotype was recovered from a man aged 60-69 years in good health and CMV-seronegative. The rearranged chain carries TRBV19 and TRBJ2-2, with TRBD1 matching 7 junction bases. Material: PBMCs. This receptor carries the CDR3 CASSIGQGGFGTGELFF. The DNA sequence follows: TGTGCCAGTAGTATAGGACAGGGTGGGTTCGGCACCGGGGAGCTGTTTTTT.